This T cell receptor beta chain emerged from a study of cytotoxic CD8 clonotypes in ibrutinib-treated CLL. Whole-study results and caveats: Sample timing was unmatched between remission and later-progressing patients; lymph nodes unstudied. Treatment saw public clonotypes, which were uncommon, either contract or stay stable.

The planned depth of sequencing spanned 1 in 200,000 to 1 in 1 million T cells. The repertoire was sequenced with immunoSEQ multiplex PCR; TCRdb's copy has only in-frame clones and lacks some. This sample has about 97,000 clones, with around four fifths found just once. Looked up from germline, CDR1 is LNHDA and CDR2 is SQIVND (reference sequence). The CDR3 length is 14 residues. Trimming shortened V by 6 bases and J by 4 bases, and 15 bases separated the two germline ends. As regards this clone: Its antigen is unidentified.

Genomic DNA in a quantity of about 2.1 micrograms was derived from cryopreserved PBMCs for TCR beta libraries. The gene calls are TRBV19 and TRBJ1-2; D is possibly TRBD1 (6 bases). This TCR came from a human donor with chronic lymphocytic leukemia. Material: PBMCs, obtained after 12 months of ibrutinib treatment. Here the CDR3 reads CASSDPSGAYGYTF. The DNA of the CDR3 is TGTGCCAGTAGCGACCCATCAGGGGCCTATGGCTACACCTTC.